These 13 T cell receptor beta chains came from one sample sequenced in a study of CXCR3-negative and CXCR3-positive naive CD8 T cells. Each TRB cDNA library was prepared by 5' RACE (with UMI labels). With the 5' RACE reads reprocessed, TCRdb shows one record per CDR3 protein and no DNA. This sample contains some 4,000 distinct CDR3 sequences. The sequenced material came from naive CXCR3- CD8+ T cells from blood. Subset here: CD45RO-CCR7+CD27+CD95- naive CD8+ T cells lacking CXCR3 (TNR3-). The receptors stem from a human donor in good health. Some clones in this sample may be carry-over from other donors' samples.

J is TRBJ2-1 and V is TRBV4-1; with no DNA, the TCRdb D assignment of TRBD2 cannot be verified. The CDR3 sequence is 17 residues long. The V gene's germline CDR1 is MGHRA and CDR2 YSYEKL. The CDR3 is CASSQVGLAGNYNEQFF.

This clonotype is deemed medium-sized (0.01 to 0.1%) by its frequency. The chain combines TRBV4-1 with TRBJ1-3; the TCRdb D gene call, TRBD1, has no DNA to confirm it. The CDR3 covers 14 residues. Germline V CDR1 and CDR2: MGHRA, YSYEKL. CDR3 sequence: CASSPTGDGNTVYF.

This clonotype is medium-sized by frequency. This chain uses TRBV7-8 with TRBJ2-1; TCRdb gives TRBD2 as the D gene, but with no DNA this cannot be confirmed. CDR3 size: 14 residues. The germline V gene encodes CDR1 SGHVS and CDR2 FQNEAQ. CDR3 region: CASSLTSGRHEQFF.

This clonotype shows up as medium-sized (0.01 to 0.1%) by frequency. This chain uses TRBV15 with TRBJ2-7; TCRdb indicates TRBD2, and absent DNA this call remains unverified. Looked up from germline, CDR1 is LNHNV and CDR2 is YYDKDF (reference sequence). CDR3 size: 16 residues. CDR3 in amino acids: CATSRDEADGPYEQYF.

Measured by frequency, this clonotype is medium-sized (0.01 to 0.1%). This rearrangement joins TRBV12-3 or TRBV12-4 to TRBJ1-2; TCRdb calls TRBD1, which cannot be checked without DNA. The CDR3 covers 15 residues. CDR3 region: CASSLAPAGVDGYTF.

The chain combines TRBV6-2 or TRBV6-3 with TRBJ2-3. Germline loops: CDR1 MNHEY, CDR2 SVGEGT. This CDR3 is 13 amino acids long. CDR3 in amino acids: CASSYSVVDTQYF.

By frequency, this clonotype registers large. The chain employs TRBV7-3 and TRBJ1-1; absent DNA, TCRdb's TRBD1 call cannot be checked. The germline V gene has CDR1 SGHTA and CDR2 FQGTGA. The CDR3 has 15 residues. Here the CDR3 reads CASSPGQGIDTEAFF.

The chain has TRBV4-3 and TRBJ2-4; TCRdb's D call of TRBD2 is untestable without DNA. CDR1 and CDR2 from the germline V gene are LGHNA and YSLEER. The CDR3 is made up of 17 amino acids. The CDR3 loop is CASSQVAGGLAKNIQYF.

The chain joins TRBV6-2 or TRBV6-3 to TRBJ1-2; as DNA is missing, the TRBD1 call by TCRdb cannot be tested. The CDR3 extends over 15 amino acids. Germline V lookup: CDR1 MNHEY, CDR2 SVGEGT. CDR3 sequence reads: CASSYSRQGDYGYTF.

The chain recombines TRBV14 with TRBJ2-2; the TCRdb call, TRBD2, lacks DNA for checking. The germline V gene has CDR1 SGHDN and CDR2 FVKESK. The CDR3 extends over 20 amino acids. The CDR3 protein is CASSQGILAGGVRNTGELFF.

Considering frequency, this clonotype is medium-sized (0.01 to 0.1%). The gene calls are TRBV29-1 and TRBJ1-5; without DNA, the TCRdb call of TRBD1 cannot be checked. The CDR3 has 13 amino acids. From germline, CDR1 is SQVTM and CDR2 ANQGSEA. The CDR3 region is CSVDMGWGQPQHF. The complete variable domain, with remaining parts taken from reference TRBV29-1 and TRBJ1-5, reads SAVISQKPSRDICQRGTSLTIQCQVDSQVTMMFWYRQQPGQSLTLIATANQGSEATYESGFVIDKFPISRPNLTFSTLTVSNMSPEDSSIYLCSVDMGWGQPQHFGDGTRLSIL.

V and J are TRBV5-1 and TRBJ1-1; TCRdb gives TRBD1 as the D gene, but with no DNA this cannot be confirmed. The germline V gene encodes CDR1 SGHRS and CDR2 YFSETQ. The CDR3 extends over 13 amino acids. CDR3 in amino acids: CASSPGVNTEAFF.

This chain uses TRBV29-1 with TRBJ2-2; TCRdb calls TRBD2, which cannot be checked without DNA. CDR3 length: 15 residues. From germline, CDR1 is SQVTM and CDR2 ANQGSEA. CDR3 sequence reads: CSGDGAGAGTGELFF.